This TCR beta chain was obtained from a study of a mutant IDH1 vaccine in newly diagnosed glioma. Across the study: Of the patients given treatment, 62.5% were male and approximately 40% were female, and a mean age of about 44 years was recorded. Before enrollment, patients got radiotherapy alone, temozolomide alone, or mostly the combination. Study observations and caveats: Changes in top peripheral clonotypes did not appear linked to pseudoprogression.

Note on this clone: Its cognate antigen is unknown.

This table comes from immunoSEQ multiplex PCR, and its TCRdb copy is limited to in-frame clones, with some not included. The sample contains 15,000 to 20,000 clones, around four fifths of which appear only once. This CDR3 contains 14 residues. The germline V gene encodes CDR1 SQVTM and CDR2 ANQGSEA. V was clipped by 6 bases and J by 4 bases, with 18 bases between them. Sample time point: baseline, week 1 (first vaccination visit). Treatment meaning: pre-vaccination baseline after standard-of-care therapy. This chain uses TRBV29-1 with TRBJ2-5; maybe TRBD1 (8 bases). The source of this sequence is a man aged 35-49 years with glioma. This specimen was PBMCs, taken from a glioma patient treated with radiotherapy, temozolomide or both. The CDR3 DNA follows: TGCAGCGTCCAACCACAGGGGGGGATAGAGACCCAGTACTTC. Its protein is CSVQPQGGIETQYF.